The 17 T cell receptor beta chains given below trace back to one sample, sequenced in a study of vaccination and CD4 T cells after COVID-19. The antigens these receptors bind are not known. This sample's treatment: approximately nine-day PBMC culture with coronavirus spike peptide pools or control peptides (ViraFEST assay). Sequencing of cultured CD4+ T cell DNA used the Oncomine TCR Beta short-read assay. TCRdb re-derived calls from the PCR reads in MiXCR, one entry per CDR3 protein. The sample has about 8,900 distinct CDR3 sequences, 60% to 75% seen once; the top ten hold 30%. The sequenced sample was CD4+ T cells from blood, cultured in vitro. The receptors were gathered from a human donor who had recovered from COVID-19.

This clonotype was detected once. The chain links TRBV7-2 to TRBJ2-1; 8 positions match TRBD2. Unmatched junction bases numbered 9, after V lost 6 bases and J lost 5 bases. This CDR3 has 15 residues. Germline assignment: CDR1 SGHTA and CDR2 FQGNSA. CDR3 nucleotides: TGTGCCAGCAGTCCTCGGGGGGGGGCGGACAATGAGCAGTTCTTC. Protein product: CASSPRGGADNEQFF.

The CDR3 sequence is CASRAGGGYGYTF. The CDR3 DNA sequence: TGTGCCAGTAGGGCAGGGGGCGGCTATGGCTACACCTTC. The V and J genes are TRBV19 and TRBJ1-2; 8 bases agree with TRBD1. The germline V gene has CDR1 LNHDA and CDR2 SQIVND (reference sequence). The V gene end was trimmed by 6 bases and the J gene end by 4 bases; junction bases not matched to a gene: 4. CDR3 size: 13 residues.

This clonotype appeared a single time. The chain couples TRBV4-1 to TRBJ1-1, with unresolved D. Germline loops: CDR1 MGHRA, CDR2 YSYEKL. V was trimmed by 6 bases and J by 0 bases, leaving 11 bases between them. CDR3 length: 14 amino acids. CDR3 protein: CASRVPGMNTEAFF. As DNA, the CDR3 is TGCGCCAGCAGAGTTCCCGGGATGAACACTGAAGCTTTCTTT.

The chain combines TRBV12-5 with TRBJ1-1; D remains unclear. V gave up 6 bases and J gave up 2 bases, with 7 bases separating them. This CDR3 has 12 amino acids. Germline assignment: CDR1 LGHNT and CDR2 FRNRAP. The CDR3 nucleotides read TGTGCTAGTGGGTACCAAAACACTGAAGCTTTCTTT. Protein: CASGYQNTEAFF. Filled out from reference TRBV12-5 and TRBJ1-1, the complete variable domain reads DARVTQTPRHKVTEMGQEVTMRCQPILGHNTVFWYRQTMMQGLELLAYFRNRAPLDDSGMPKDRFSAEMPDATLATLKIQPSEPRDSAVYFCASGYQNTEAFFGQGTRLTVV.

The chain employs TRBV15 and TRBJ2-5, with D possibly matching TRBD2 (5 bases). The length of the CDR3 is 16 residues. The germline CDR1 and CDR2 sequences are LNHNV and YYDKDF (reference sequence). V lost 0 bases to trimming and J lost 2 bases, with 13 bases between them. In DNA form, the CDR3 reads TGTGCCACCAGCAGAGATCGGTTGCGGGTTCAAGAGACCCAGTACTTC. It translates to CATSRDRLRVQETQYF.

CDR3 in DNA: TGCAGTGCTAGAGATCGTGTGGGCACTGAAGCTTTCTTT. Encoded protein: CSARDRVGTEAFF. This chain joins TRBV20-1 and TRBJ1-1, with D uncertain. Germline V gives CDR1 DFQATT, CDR2 SNEGSKA (reference sequence). The CDR3 consists of 13 residues. V dropped 0 bases and J dropped 4 bases, with 9 bases sitting between them.

The chain carries TRBV20-1 and TRBJ2-7; 8 positions agree with TRBD2. The CDR3 has 15 residues. Germline V lookup: CDR1 DFQATT, CDR2 SNEGSKA (reference sequence). V lost 0 bases, J lost 2 bases, and 6 bases stayed unmatched. This chain's CDR3 is CSARDAAGGAYEQYF. CDR3 nucleotides: TGCAGTGCTAGAGATGCGGCGGGGGGTGCCTACGAGCAGTACTTC.

This clonotype was found a few times. This sequence joins TRBV28 and TRBJ1-5; D gene ambiguous. Trimming removed 2 bases at V and 0 bases at J, with 5 bases between. Germline assignment: CDR1 MDHEN and CDR2 SYDVKM. The length of the CDR3 is 14 residues. CDR3 in amino acids: CASSLVYSNQPQHF. CDR3 sequence (DNA): TGTGCCAGCAGTTTAGTCTATAGCAATCAGCCCCAGCATTTT.

V gene TRBV2 combines with J gene TRBJ1-2, with D possibly matching TRBD1 (6 bases). Trimming shortened V by 6 bases and J by 4 bases, and 15 bases separated the two germline ends. Germline V gene lookup returns CDR1 SNHLY and CDR2 FYNNEI. The CDR3 extends over 14 amino acids. The CDR3 DNA reads as TGTGCCAGCAGGGACCAACAGGGAACCTATGGCTACACCTTC. This gives the protein CASRDQQGTYGYTF. Full variable domain (missing parts from reference TRBV2 and TRBJ1-2): EPEVTQTPSHQVTQMGQEVILRCVPISNHLYFYWYRQILGQKVEFLVSFYNNEISEKSEIFDDQFSVERPDGSNFTLKIRSTKLEDSAMYFCASRDQQGTYGYTFGSGTRLTVV.

The CDR3 DNA is TGTGCCACCAGCAGAGATAAAAAGCAGCCCCAGCATTTT. Translated: CATSRDKKQPQHF. V is TRBV15 and J is TRBJ1-5, with D hard to call. CDR1 and CDR2 from the germline V gene are LNHNV and YYDKDF (reference sequence). Trimming cost V 0 bases and J 7 bases, with 7 bases left between them. The CDR3 loop spans 13 amino acids.

V is TRBV20-1 and J is TRBJ1-2, with D maybe TRBD1 (6 bases). CDR1 is DFQATT and CDR2 is SNEGSKA in the germline V gene (reference sequence). The CDR3 runs 14 residues. V lost 2 bases and J 1 base, leaving 11 bases between the germline ends. Here the CDR3 reads CSARRDKLNYGYTF. CDR3 DNA sequence: TGCAGTGCTAGACGGGACAAACTTAACTATGGCTACACCTTC.

CDR3 nucleotide sequence: TGTGCCAGCAGCTTAGCAAGGACCGGACTGTTTTTT. Amino acids: CASSLARTGLFF. The chain combines TRBV7-9 with TRBJ1-4; no clear D. The germline V gene encodes CDR1 SEHNR and CDR2 FQNEAQ (reference sequence). Trimming took off 0 bases at V and 13 bases at J, with 9 bases between the two ends. The CDR3 totals 12 residues.

The rearrangement joins TRBV29-1 to TRBJ1-1; D uncertain. V was cut by 7 bases and J by 6 bases, with 12 bases left in between. Per germline, CDR1 SQVTM and CDR2 ANQGSEA. This CDR3 has 11 residues. The DNA for the CDR3 is TGCAGCGCCGGAGTAGGTTCTGAAGCTTTCTTT. It encodes CSAGVGSEAFF. Combining the CDR3 with reference TRBV29-1 and TRBJ1-1 gives the whole variable domain SAVISQKPSRDICQRGTSLTIQCQVDSQVTMMFWYRQQPGQSLTLIATANQGSEATYESGFVIDKFPISRPNLTFSTLTVSNMSPEDSSIYLCSAGVGSEAFFGQGTRLTVV.

This chain uses TRBV24-1 with TRBJ2-5, with TRBD1 identical over 7 bases. This CDR3 contains 15 residues. V lost 3 bases and J lost 5; bases outside the gene matches: 8. CDR1 KGHDR and CDR2 SFDVKD come from the germline V gene. DNA for the CDR3: TGTGCCACCAGTGATACCACAGGGGCGTGGGAGACCCAGTACTTC. Amino acid sequence: CATSDTTGAWETQYF.

The chain carries TRBV28 and TRBJ2-7; 9 nucleotides match TRBD1. The CDR3 is made up of 14 amino acids. V shed 6 bases, J shed 6 bases, and the junction held 9 bases outside the gene matches. Germline-derived CDR1 and CDR2 are MDHEN and SYDVKM. For the CDR3, the DNA is TGTGCCAGCAGCCGTTTTAGGACAGGGGTCGAGCAGTACTTC. This translates into CASSRFRTGVEQYF.

This chain connects TRBV7-2 to TRBJ1-2; possible D gene TRBD1, 6 bases. CDR3 length: 17 residues. Trimming took off 1 base at V and 2 bases at J, with 17 bases between the two ends. The germline gives CDR1 SGHTA, CDR2 FQGNSA. CDR3 DNA sequence: TGTGCCAGCAGCTTAGGGTCCGGCAGGGGCACCAACTATGGCTACACCTTC. Protein sequence: CASSLGSGRGTNYGYTF.

The chain combines TRBV30 with TRBJ1-5, with TRBD1 matching over 9 bases. The CDR3 runs 16 residues. Germline assignment: CDR1 GTSNPN and CDR2 SVGIG (reference sequence). V lost 0 bases to trimming and J lost 3 bases; unmatched junction nucleotides: 6. The CDR3 region has the DNA TGTGCCTGGAGTGTCCGGGGACAGGGCGACAATCAGCCCCAGCATTTT. Translation gives CAWSVRGQGDNQPQHF.